This entry is about one T cell receptor beta chain. This entry comes from a study of CD8 T cells in Susac syndrome. Per the germline V gene, CDR1 is MDHEN and CDR2 is SYDVKM. Trimming took 3 bases from V and 0 from J, leaving 14 bases between them. The CDR3 totals 16 residues. The RNA, 0.5 to 1 ug, was put through reverse transcription using random hexamers. Using its own MiXCR run on the immunoSEQ multiplex PCR reads, TCRdb lists one record per CDR3 protein. The sample has some 260,000 distinct CDR3 sequences, 85% seen once. This TCR derives from a human donor with multiple sclerosis. The V and J genes are TRBV28 and TRBJ1-1, with D tentatively TRBD1 (5 bases). Sequenced material: CD8+ T cells from PBMCs. The CDR3 DNA reads TGTGCCAGCAGTTTGGGGGGTCCTCGCATGAACACTGAAGCTTTCTTT. It yields the protein CASSLGGPRMNTEAFF. Filled out from reference TRBV28 and TRBJ1-1, the complete variable domain reads DVKVTQSSRYLVKRTGEKVFLECVQDMDHENMFWYRQDPGLGLRLIYFSYDVKMKEKGDIPEGYSVSREKKERFSLILESASTNQTSMYLCASSLGGPRMNTEAFFGQGTRLTVV.